These 26 T cell receptor beta chains share one sample of origin, sequenced in a study of cytomegalovirus exposure and HLA in healthy donors. Clones were read by immunoSEQ multiplex PCR, and TCRdb kept only the in-frame ones, dropping some. The sample contains about 360,000 clones, just over 85% of which appear only once. Sample: PBMCs. The receptors stem from a woman aged 18-29 years in good health and CMV-seronegative.

The genes are TRBV6-6 and TRBJ2-3; maybe TRBD2 (6 bases). V lost 6 bases, J lost 7 bases, and 23 bases lay in between. Germline CDR1 and CDR2: MNHNY and SVGAGI (reference sequence). The CDR3 contains 16 residues. The CDR3 DNA reads as TGTGCCAGCAGCACCCTCCAGGAGCGGGCCACCAATACGCAGTATTTT. This gives the protein CASSTLQERATNTQYF.

The chain is built from TRBV7-8 and TRBJ2-7; 10 nucleotides match TRBD1. The germline gives CDR1 SGHVS, CDR2 FQNEAQ. The CDR3 spans 15 residues. Trimming removed 6 bases from V and 6 bases from J; junction bases left unmatched: 11. CDR3 loop: CASRYRTGTGAEQYF. The CDR3 region has the DNA TGTGCCAGCAGATATCGCACCGGGACAGGGGCCGAGCAGTACTTC.

This clone was observed once. The chain employs TRBV5-1 and TRBJ1-5; 10 positions match TRBD1. Germline CDR1 reads SGHRS; CDR2 reads YFSETQ. V shed 4 bases and J 4 bases; nucleotides not matched to a gene: 5. The CDR3 has 15 amino acids. CDR3 DNA: TGCGCCAGCAGCGTAGGGACAGGGGCTAATCAGCCCCAGCATTTT. Translating gives CASSVGTGANQPQHF.

The rearrangement links TRBV30 to TRBJ2-7, with a tentative D call TRBD2 (6 bases). The germline V gene encodes CDR1 GTSNPN and CDR2 SVGIG (reference sequence). Trimming shortened V by 3 bases and J by 3 bases, and 21 bases separated the two germline ends. The CDR3 has 16 residues. The CDR3 region is CAWSHGGLTSNYEQYF. CDR3 nucleotide sequence: TGTGCCTGGAGCCACGGGGGTCTAACTAGCAACTACGAGCAGTACTTC.

J is TRBJ1-4 and V is TRBV11-2; D uncertain. Germline V gene data show CDR1 as SGHAT and CDR2 as FQNNGV. The CDR3 is 15 amino acids. The V end lost 4 bases, the J end lost 0 bases, and 9 bases lay between the germline ends. The CDR3 sequence: CASSSLISTNEKLFF. In DNA form, the CDR3 reads TGTGCCAGCAGCTCGCTAATCTCAACTAATGAAAAACTGTTTTTT.

The V call is TRBV6-4, the J call TRBJ2-2, with TRBD2 as a possible D gene (5 bases). The V end was cut by 6 bases, the J end by 4 bases, with 9 bases between. The CDR3 has 13 amino acids. Germline CDR1 is MRHNA and CDR2 is SNTAGT. This CDR3 reads CASRKGGTGELFF. CDR3 DNA: TGTGCCAGCAGGAAAGGAGGCACCGGGGAGCTGTTTTTT.

The chain couples TRBV28 to TRBJ2-5; D may be TRBD2 (7 bases). The germline CDR1 and CDR2 sequences are MDHEN and SYDVKM. The CDR3 length is 13 residues. V lost 7 bases and J lost 4, with 13 bases in between. Here the CDR3 reads CASTEGGGETQYF. For the CDR3, the DNA is TGTGCCAGCACCGAGGGAGGGGGAGAGACCCAGTACTTC.

The CDR3 DNA reads TGTGCCAGCAGTTTATTGACTTCCTACAATGAGCAGTTCTTC. This translates into CASSLLTSYNEQFF. The genes are TRBV28 and TRBJ2-1; D is unresolved. The length of the CDR3 is 14 residues. Germline CDR1 reads MDHEN; CDR2 reads SYDVKM. Between the trimmed V and J ends, which lost 1 base and 1 base, there was a span of 5 bases.

In its sample, this clone was seen once. The CDR3 DNA sequence: TGTGCCAGCAGCTTAGCCGGAGAGACCCAGTACTTC. Translating gives CASSLAGETQYF. This rearrangement joins TRBV7-9 to TRBJ2-5, with D unclear. The CDR3 runs to 12 residues. Trimming removed 0 bases from V and 4 bases from J, with 3 bases in between. CDR1 is SEHNR and CDR2 is FQNEAQ in the germline V gene (reference sequence).

The V and J genes are TRBV12-5 and TRBJ2-1; TRBD2 matches at 11 bases. The germline V gene has CDR1 LGHNT and CDR2 FRNRAP. The CDR3 runs to 15 residues. Trimming at V came to 5 bases and at J to 5 bases, leaving 5 bases not matched to a gene. The CDR3 spells CASGAGTSGNNEQFF. The CDR3 bases are TGTGCTAGTGGTGCCGGGACTAGCGGAAACAATGAGCAGTTCTTC.

The J gene is TRBJ2-7, the V gene TRBV10-2; unclear D gene. V was pared by 3 bases and J by 4 bases, with 10 bases between. Germline assignment: CDR1 WSHSY and CDR2 SAAADI. The CDR3 has 13 amino acids. The CDR3 sequence is CASSEETPYEQYF. CDR3 DNA: TGCGCCAGCAGTGAAGAAACACCTTACGAGCAGTACTTC.

CDR3 nucleotides: TGCGCCAGCAGCCAGCGGGACAGGGCTAATGAAAAACTGTTTTTT. Amino acid sequence: CASSQRDRANEKLFF. J is TRBJ1-4 and V is TRBV4-1; 9 bases are a match to TRBD1. CDR1 and CDR2 from the germline V gene are MGHRA and YSYEKL. Losses at the gene ends were 3 bases for V and 3 bases for J; bases not matched to a gene: 2. This CDR3 region has 15 residues.

The count of this clone is one. CDR3 residues: CASKRSGYTGELFF. The CDR3 DNA reads as TGTGCCAGCAAGAGAAGCGGATACACCGGGGAGCTGTTTTTT. The chain links TRBV28 to TRBJ2-2; the D gene is possibly TRBD2 (5 bases). The V gene lost 7 bases and the J gene lost 3 bases, with 12 bases spanning the gap. The germline V gene encodes CDR1 MDHEN and CDR2 SYDVKM. The CDR3 is made up of 14 amino acids.

The chain is built from TRBV29-1 and TRBJ2-2, with 10 bases aligning to TRBD2. CDR3 length: 14 amino acids. V lost 5 bases, J lost 3 bases, and 3 bases stayed unmatched. Per the germline V gene, CDR1 is SQVTM and CDR2 is ANQGSEA. The CDR3 DNA reads TGCAGCGTTCGGACTAGCGGCGACACCGGGGAGCTGTTTTTT. This encodes CSVRTSGDTGELFF.

The count of this clone is one. V usage is TRBV4-1 and J usage is TRBJ2-7; 7 bases match TRBD1. This CDR3 spans 20 amino acids. Germline lookup yields CDR1 MGHRA and CDR2 YSYEKL. V was pared by 0 bases and J by 2 bases, with 19 bases of the junction left unmatched. This chain's CDR3 is CASSQDLRRSGTAPPYEQYF. The CDR3 DNA sequence: TGCGCCAGCAGCCAAGATTTAAGGCGGAGTGGGACAGCTCCGCCCTACGAGCAGTACTTC.

The rearrangement uses TRBV9 and TRBJ2-7; no definite D call. The V gene lost 3 bases and the J gene lost 6 bases, with 22 bases spanning the gap. This CDR3 has 16 residues. The germline gives CDR1 SGDLS, CDR2 YYNGEE. CDR3 DNA sequence: TGTGCCAGCAGCGCCGTCCCGGAACAGATGTTCCGCGAGCAGTACTTC. Translation gives CASSAVPEQMFREQYF.

The chain joins TRBV12-5 to TRBJ2-7; unclear D gene. Trimming cost V 0 bases and J 0 bases, with 6 bases left between them. The germline CDR1 and CDR2 sequences are LGHNT and FRNRAP. The CDR3 is 14 residues long. CDR3 sequence: CASGLVTTSYEQYF. CDR3 nucleotides: TGTGCTAGTGGTTTGGTAACTACCTCCTACGAGCAGTACTTC.

V usage is TRBV28 and J usage is TRBJ1-1, with unresolved D. This CDR3 contains 13 residues. V was shortened by 2 bases and J by 0 bases, with 4 bases between the two germline ends. Per germline, CDR1 MDHEN and CDR2 SYDVKM. The CDR3 sequence: CASSLNLNTEAFF. CDR3 DNA: TGTGCCAGCAGTTTAAACTTGAACACTGAAGCTTTCTTT.

V is TRBV4-2 and J is TRBJ1-4; unclear D gene. Germline lookup yields CDR1 LGHNA and CDR2 YNFKEQ. This CDR3 contains 16 residues. V shed 4 bases and J shed 0 bases, with 12 bases lying between them. The CDR3 DNA is TGTGCCAGCAGCCCTCAGGCGGGCGCAACTAATGAAAAACTGTTTTTT. It translates to CASSPQAGATNEKLFF.

Only a few counts were recorded for this clone. The chain is built from TRBV28 and TRBJ1-4, with TRBD1 as a possible D gene (5 bases). This CDR3 is 12 amino acids long. V was cut by 10 bases and J by 4 bases, with 10 bases left in between. CDR1 is MDHEN and CDR2 is SYDVKM in the germline V gene. Written as DNA, the CDR3 is TGTGCCACCCTCGGGGGTAATGAAAAACTGTTTTTT. Translation gives CATLGGNEKLFF. Full variable domain (remainder filled in from reference TRBV28 and TRBJ1-4): DVKVTQSSRYLVKRTGEKVFLECVQDMDHENMFWYRQDPGLGLRLIYFSYDVKMKEKGDIPEGYSVSREKKERFSLILESASTNQTSMYLCATLGGNEKLFFGSGTQLSVL.

This chain uses TRBV7-7 with TRBJ2-1; D perhaps matches TRBD2 (6 bases). The CDR3 is 15 amino acids. V was trimmed by 5 bases and J by 4 bases, leaving 15 bases between them. Germline lookup yields CDR1 SSHAT and CDR2 FNYEAQ (reference sequence). Written as DNA, the CDR3 is TGTGCCAGCAGCCCGGGACTGCAGCCTTACAATGAGCAGTTCTTC. It yields the protein CASSPGLQPYNEQFF.

The CDR3: CASSLGRTNEKLFF. The CDR3, as DNA: TGCGCCAGCAGCTTGGGGAGGACTAATGAAAAACTGTTTTTT. The chain links TRBV5-1 to TRBJ1-4, with D uncertain. The germline V gene encodes CDR1 SGHRS and CDR2 YFSETQ. This CDR3 region has 14 residues. V was trimmed by 0 bases and J by 2 bases, leaving 5 bases between them.

This clone appeared once. Here the CDR3 reads CASSTDSMNTEAFF. The CDR3, as DNA: TGTGCCAGTTCGACAGACTCCATGAACACTGAAGCTTTCTTT. The genes are TRBV28 and TRBJ1-1, with a possible D match to TRBD1 (5 bases). CDR1 MDHEN and CDR2 SYDVKM come from the germline V gene. The CDR3 loop spans 14 amino acids. V lost 9 bases, J lost 0 bases, and 14 bases lay in between.

The rearrangement links TRBV6-5 to TRBJ1-2; D unclear. The V and J ends lost 5 bases and 13 bases respectively, with 17 bases between them. Germline V gene lookup returns CDR1 MNHEY and CDR2 SVGAGI. The CDR3 sequence is 12 residues long. CDR3 loop: CASSTLEGRSTF. The CDR3 DNA follows: TGTGCCAGCAGTACGCTTGAGGGCCGCTCCACCTTC.

This CDR3 is CASRSAGVVNEQFF. The CDR3 bases are TGTGCCAGCAGGTCAGCGGGAGTAGTCAATGAGCAGTTCTTC. The V and J genes are TRBV27 and TRBJ2-1, with TRBD2 identical over 8 bases. CDR1 and CDR2 (germline): MNHEY, SMNVEV (reference sequence). The CDR3 is made up of 14 amino acids. J was trimmed by 6 bases and V by 6 bases; bases with no gene match: 7.

The chain carries TRBV7-3 and TRBJ2-2; 7 bases match TRBD1. Trimming removed 4 bases from V and 5 bases from J; junction bases left unmatched: 7. The CDR3 sequence is 15 residues long. Germline-derived CDR1 and CDR2 are SGHTA and FQGTGA. The DNA of the CDR3 is TGTGCCAGCAGCTACGGACAGGCACTTACCGGGGAGCTGTTTTTT. Residues: CASSYGQALTGELFF.